Shown below are 17 T cell receptor beta chains from a single sample sequenced in a study of blood T cells in healthy people across ages (dated by TCRdb to the mid-2010s). The protocol used for the library was 5' RACE. Instrument used: Illumina HiSeq 2500. A second PCR of about 7 to 12 cycles was performed with a sample-barcoded 5' primer and a J-beta primer mix. The public reads were reanalyzed by TCRdb: fastp trimming at Q25, MiXCR alignment, in-frame beta chains only. Every distinct CDR3 protein forms one entry, paired with its most common genes and DNA. The sample table holds 700,000 to 850,000 distinct CDR3 sequences, of which about 48% were seen once. The top ten hold approximately 40% of the sample. The sample consisted of blood. The receptors stem from an elderly man in good health.

CDR3 nucleotides: TGTGCCAGCAGCCGGGACTACGGAGAGAGATACGCGTATTTT. This codes for CASSRDYGERYAYF. This chain links TRBV7-2 with TRBJ2-3; 7 bases agree with TRBD2. The length of the CDR3 is 14 residues. CDR1 is SGHTA, CDR2 FQGNSA, per germline. V dropped 5 bases and J dropped 14; count of bases not matched to a gene: 16.

The chain has TRBV19 and TRBJ2-2, with 10 bases lining up with TRBD2. This CDR3 is 14 amino acids long. The trim removed 8 bases at V and 3 bases at J, leaving 3 bases unmatched. In germline, CDR1 is LNHDA, CDR2 SQIVND (reference sequence). CDR3 residues: CASQGLAHTGELFF. CDR3 bases: TGTGCCAGTCAGGGACTAGCGCACACCGGGGAGCTGTTTTTT.

This clonotype was observed a few times. The genes are TRBV18 and TRBJ2-7, with TRBD1 matching over 10 bases. V trimming: 6 bases; J trimming: 2 bases; junction bases outside the gene matches: 10. Germline values: CDR1 KGHSH, CDR2 LQKENI. The CDR3 is 16 residues long. The CDR3 DNA is TGTGCCAGCTCGCCCAAGACAGGGGGCCTACCCTACGAGCAGTACTTC. This codes for CASSPKTGGLPYEQYF.

To note about this clonotype: Germline is not matched at one junction end, which may reflect a read error. V and J are TRBV27 and TRBJ1-1; a weak D match, TRBD1 (5 bases). The CDR3 has 15 residues. CDR1 and CDR2 (germline): MNHEY, SMNVEV (reference sequence). The DNA for the CDR3 is TGTGCCAACAGTCCGCGGACAAGGAGGGACACTGAAGCTTTCTTT. This sequence encodes CANSPRTRRDTEAFF.

This clonotype was seen a few times. The CDR3 protein is CASSALGSYGYTF. The CDR3, as DNA: TGTGCCAGCAGTGCCCTCGGTTCCTATGGCTACACCTTC. This chain links TRBV6-4 with TRBJ1-2; D not certain. V shed 4 bases and J shed 4 bases, with 10 bases lying between them. From germline, CDR1 is MRHNA and CDR2 SNTAGT. This CDR3 spans 13 amino acids.

The chain combines TRBV18 with TRBJ2-6; no reliable D call. CDR1 is KGHSH and CDR2 is LQKENI in the germline V gene. CDR3 length equals 15 residues. V lost 3 bases and J 6 bases, leaving 12 bases between the germline ends. CDR3 in amino acids: CASSPSLGEANVLTF. As DNA, the CDR3 is TGTGCCAGCTCACCCTCCCTAGGAGAGGCCAACGTCCTGACTTTC.

The CDR3 DNA reads as TGCAGCGTTGCAGAAGGGAATGAAAAACTGTTTTTT. Residues: CSVAEGNEKLFF. The chain combines TRBV29-1 with TRBJ1-4, with D hard to call. CDR1 and CDR2 from the germline V gene are SQVTM and ANQGSEA. V was trimmed by 4 bases and J by 5 bases, leaving 8 bases between them. This CDR3 is 12 amino acids long.

J is TRBJ2-1 and V is TRBV20-1; 14 positions agree with TRBD2. Per the germline V gene, CDR1 is DFQATT and CDR2 is SNEGSKA (reference sequence). The J segment lost 7 bases and the V segment lost 8 bases, leaving 7 bases of the junction unmatched. The length of the CDR3 is 14 residues. Here the CDR3 reads CSRGTSGSGNEQFF. As DNA, the CDR3 is TGCAGTCGGGGGACTAGCGGGAGTGGTAATGAGCAGTTCTTC.

This clonotype occurred a few times. The rearrangement joins TRBV5-4 to TRBJ1-2, with TRBD1 identical over 7 bases. Trimming removed 4 bases from V and 2 bases from J; junction bases left unmatched: 5. The germline V gene encodes CDR1 SGHNT and CDR2 YYREEE (reference sequence). The CDR3 is 14 residues long. CDR3 region: CASSLMGQNYGYTF. In nucleotides, the CDR3 is TGTGCCAGCAGCCTTATGGGACAGAACTATGGCTACACCTTC.

This clonotype came up once. The chain couples TRBV12-3 or TRBV12-4 to TRBJ1-6; D possibly corresponds to TRBD1 (5 bases). V shed 2 bases and J shed 7 bases, with 15 bases lying between them. The CDR3 contains 16 residues. The chain's CDR3 is CASSLYADAGNSPLHF. The CDR3 DNA follows: TGTGCCAGCAGTTTATATGCGGACGCAGGGAATTCACCCCTCCACTTT.

The chain combines TRBV28 with TRBJ2-1; D not resolved. Looked up from germline, CDR1 is MDHEN and CDR2 is SYDVKM. This CDR3 has 14 amino acids. Between the trimmed V and J ends, which lost 8 bases and 0 bases, there was a span of 11 bases. CDR3 in DNA: TGTGCCAGCCAGAGCCCTAGCTCCTACAATGAGCAGTTCTTC. Translated: CASQSPSSYNEQFF. The full variable domain, with the rest looked up from reference TRBV28 and TRBJ2-1, is DVKVTQSSRYLVKRTGEKVFLECVQDMDHENMFWYRQDPGLGLRLIYFSYDVKMKEKGDIPEGYSVSREKKERFSLILESASTNQTSMYLCASQSPSSYNEQFFGPGTRLTVL.

This clonotype appeared a few times. The chain employs TRBV12-5 and TRBJ2-7; weak D call: TRBD1 (6 bases). V was clipped by 0 bases and J by 10 bases, with 22 bases between them. The V gene's germline CDR1 is LGHNT and CDR2 FRNRAP. CDR3 length equals 16 residues. The CDR3 coding sequence is TGTGCTAGTGGTTTGGTACTATCGCCAGGGGAGAATACTCAGTACTTC. It is translated as CASGLVLSPGENTQYF.

The chain carries TRBV9 and TRBJ2-4; perhaps TRBD2 as D (5 bases). Trimming took 0 bases from V and 13 from J, leaving 20 bases between them. Per the germline V gene, CDR1 is SGDLS and CDR2 is YYNGEE. The CDR3 covers 15 residues. The CDR3 spells CASSVAAVVLGGQYF. The CDR3, as DNA: TGTGCCAGCAGCGTAGCGGCAGTCGTCCTGGGCGGGCAGTACTTC.

V usage is TRBV12-3 or TRBV12-4 and J usage is TRBJ2-1; 7 bases fit TRBD2. V lost 4 bases and J lost 7; bases outside the gene matches: 13. The CDR3 loop spans 16 amino acids. The DNA of the CDR3 is TGTGCCAGCAGTTGGAAGCGGGAATCGAGTAGAAATGAGCAGTTCTTC. Protein product: CASSWKRESSRNEQFF.

In its sample, this clonotype was seen a few times. CDR3 nucleotide sequence: TGTGCCAGCAGCGTAGACGAGGGATCCAAAAACATTCAGTACTTC. It translates to CASSVDEGSKNIQYF. V gene TRBV9 combines with J gene TRBJ2-4; the D gene is possibly TRBD2 (5 bases). With 0 bases removed from V and 2 bases from J, the gap between germline ends came to 9 bases. Per the germline V gene, CDR1 is SGDLS and CDR2 is YYNGEE. This CDR3 has 15 residues.

The sample holds a few counts of this clonotype. The rearrangement links TRBV5-4 to TRBJ2-5; the match to TRBD2 covers 7 bases. The germline V gene has CDR1 SGHNT and CDR2 YYREEE (reference sequence). The V gene end was trimmed by 0 bases and the J gene end by 4 bases; junction bases not matched to a gene: 3. CDR3 length: 14 residues. The CDR3: CASSLAERGETQYF. CDR3 bases: TGTGCCAGCAGCTTGGCTGAGCGGGGAGAGACCCAGTACTTC.

This clonotype was seen a few times. The chain carries TRBV7-2 and TRBJ1-2, with D hard to call. Germline assignment: CDR1 SGHTA and CDR2 FQGNSA. Between the trimmed V and J ends, which lost 1 base and 4 bases, there was a span of 7 bases. The CDR3 spans 13 residues. The CDR3 DNA sequence: TGTGCCAGCAGCTTAGGGCCAGGCTATGGCTACACCTTC. Amino acid sequence: CASSLGPGYGYTF. Full variable domain (missing parts from reference TRBV7-2 and TRBJ1-2): GAGVSQSPSNKVTEKGKDVELRCDPISGHTALYWYRQSLGQGLEFLIYFQGNSAPDKSGLPSDRFSAERTGGSVSTLTIQRTQQEDSAVYLCASSLGPGYGYTFGSGTRLTVV.